This T cell receptor (beta chain) emerged from a study of identical twins. General observations from the study: Twin pairs' shared out-of-frame alpha sequences were enriched in low generation probability.

Each CDR3 protein is one row after TCRdb ran MiXCR on the 5' RACE reads. Here the sample spans hundreds of thousands of distinct CDR3 sequences, around 12% being singletons. There are 14 residues in the CDR3. This clonotype was seen a few times. Its antigen remains unidentified. The data were also submitted as part of a second study, on yellow fever vaccine responses in identical twins.

Sequencing was performed on PBMCs. This TCR was recovered from a woman aged 18 to 35 in good health. V is TRBV21-1 and J is TRBJ2-5. TRBV21-1 is a pseudogene locus. The CDR3, as DNA: TGTGCCAGCAAGGTGGATCCATGGGTGGAGACCCAGTACTTC. Protein product: CASKVDPWVETQYF.